This T cell receptor beta chain was identified in a study of blood T cell repertoires in COVID-19. About the research overall: The analysed material was cDNA or gDNA that came from T cells, B-cell-depleted T cells, or PBMCs.

Sequencing used immunoSEQ multiplex PCR; TCRdb keeps in-frame clones, though not all of them. In the table there are 300,000 to 500,000 clones, approximately 86% of which are singletons. This CDR3 is built from 14 residues. V was cut by 3 bases and J by 0 bases, with 9 bases left in between. Per the germline V gene, CDR1 is MDHEN and CDR2 is SYDVKM. Cohort assignment relied on participant-reported clinical history. This sequence was found in a woman aged 40 to 50 with acute COVID-19. The rearrangement uses TRBV28 and TRBJ2-7, with D unresolved. Sequencing was carried out using PBMCs or T cells enriched from blood (not recorded which). The CDR3 sequence: CASSFERYSYEQYF. In nucleotides, the CDR3 is TGTGCCAGCAGTTTCGAGCGATACTCCTACGAGCAGTACTTC.